These T cell receptor beta chains were read from a single sample in a study of CD8+ T cells in alopecia areata. Only in-frame clones appear in the TCRdb table, and some are missing; sequencing was by immunoSEQ multiplex PCR. The table records more than 150,000 clones, roughly half of them present only once. The sample here was CD8+ T cells sorted from blood, taken between weeks 51 and 54, from a patient treated with tofacitinib. These TCRs come from a human donor with alopecia areata. The conserved cysteine and the conserved F or W are not part of the CDR3 here. A D gene is named only where the DNA matches it firmly.

J | D | V | CDR3
TRBJ2-5 | . | TRBV7-9 | ASSLAEETQY
TRBJ2-5 | . | TRBV13 | ASTSGRGWTQY
TRBJ2-3 | TRBD2 | TRBV2 | ASFSGTSGAYTDTQY
TRBJ1-1 | . | TRBV5-4 | ASSLPGRVAEAF
TRBJ1-5 | . | TRBV6-6 | ASSSEGWVQPQH
TRBJ2-1 | . | TRBV2 | ASSEAPGPGRDEQF
TRBJ2-1 | TRBD2 | TRBV12-5 | ASEDSGGRDEQF
TRBJ1-1 | . | TRBV20-1 | SGTAEAF
TRBJ2-7 | TRBD2 | TRBV9 | ASSVGTSGGYEQY
TRBJ2-5 | TRBD2 | TRBV5-1 | ASSDETGRAQY
TRBJ2-5 | . | TRBV5-6 | ASSRTDETQY
TRBJ2-1 | . | TRBV9 | ASSVDGDFGYNEQF
TRBJ2-7 | . | TRBV13 | ASSEGMGAGEQY
TRBJ2-6 | . | TRBV14 | ASSQDRGSGANVLT
TRBJ1-5 | TRBD1 | TRBV5-6 | ASSLNRGLGNQPQH
TRBJ2-7 | TRBD1 | TRBV6-4 | ASTPRQGRYEQY
TRBJ2-5 | TRBD2 | TRBV30 | AWSPPGLAGGSETQY
TRBJ1-6 | . | TRBV27 | ASSHPGANSPLH
TRBJ1-3 | . | TRBV29-1 | SAMMASPVDTIY
TRBJ2-5 | . | TRBV5-1 | ASSLEGKTQY
TRBJ2-3 | TRBD2 | TRBV25-1 | ASSGTSGVYTDTQY
TRBJ2-7 | . | TRBV15 | ATSSPRDTYYEQY
TRBJ1-1 | . | TRBV29-1 | SVETRGTEAF
TRBJ2-5 | TRBD1 | TRBV9 | ASSAVPLQGQETQY
TRBJ1-3 | . | TRBV13 | ASSLATKTIY
TRBJ1-5 | . | TRBV27 | ASSSGGSSQPQH
TRBJ2-5 | TRBD1 | TRBV5-1 | ASSWQGAQETQY
TRBJ2-5 | TRBD2 | TRBV27 | ASSLLGLAGGQTQY